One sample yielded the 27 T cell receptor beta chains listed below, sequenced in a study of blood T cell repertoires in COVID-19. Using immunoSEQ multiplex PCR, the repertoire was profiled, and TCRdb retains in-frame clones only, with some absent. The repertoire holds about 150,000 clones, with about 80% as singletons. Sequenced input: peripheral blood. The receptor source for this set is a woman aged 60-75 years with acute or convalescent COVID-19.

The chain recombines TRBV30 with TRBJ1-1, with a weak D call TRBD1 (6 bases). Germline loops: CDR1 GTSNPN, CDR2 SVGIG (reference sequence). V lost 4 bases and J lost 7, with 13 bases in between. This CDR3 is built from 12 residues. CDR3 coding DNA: TGTGCCTGGACCAGGGGCCGGTATGAAGCTTTCTTT. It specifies CAWTRGRYEAFF.

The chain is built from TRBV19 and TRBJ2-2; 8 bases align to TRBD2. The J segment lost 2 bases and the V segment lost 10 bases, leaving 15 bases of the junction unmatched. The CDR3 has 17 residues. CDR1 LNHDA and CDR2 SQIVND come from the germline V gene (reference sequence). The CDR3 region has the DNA TGTGCCACCACTGATGGTGGGCGGGGGGTTAACACCGGGGAGCTGTTTTTT. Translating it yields CATTDGGRGVNTGELFF.

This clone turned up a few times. In DNA form, the CDR3 reads TGTGCCAGCAGTTCTCAGCGGGGTAGCACAGATACGCAGTATTTT. This codes for CASSSQRGSTDTQYF. This chain links TRBV27 with TRBJ2-3; TRBD2 matches at 7 bases. Trimming cost V 4 bases and J 0 bases; bases outside gene matches: 4. Germline CDR1 and CDR2: MNHEY and SMNVEV (reference sequence). The CDR3 is made up of 15 amino acids.

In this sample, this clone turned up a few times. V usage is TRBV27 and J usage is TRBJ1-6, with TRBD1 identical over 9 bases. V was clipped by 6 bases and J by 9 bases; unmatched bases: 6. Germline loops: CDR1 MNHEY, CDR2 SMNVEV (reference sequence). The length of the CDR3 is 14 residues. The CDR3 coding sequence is TGTGCCAGCAGCATGGGACAGGGAGGTTCACCCCTCCACTTT. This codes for CASSMGQGGSPLHF.

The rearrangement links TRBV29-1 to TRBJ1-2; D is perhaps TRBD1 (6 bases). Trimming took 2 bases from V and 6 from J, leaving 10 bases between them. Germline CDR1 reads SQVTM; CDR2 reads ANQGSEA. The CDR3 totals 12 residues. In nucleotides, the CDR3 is TGCAGCGTTGAATCAGGGGTAGATGGCTACACCTTC. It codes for CSVESGVDGYTF.

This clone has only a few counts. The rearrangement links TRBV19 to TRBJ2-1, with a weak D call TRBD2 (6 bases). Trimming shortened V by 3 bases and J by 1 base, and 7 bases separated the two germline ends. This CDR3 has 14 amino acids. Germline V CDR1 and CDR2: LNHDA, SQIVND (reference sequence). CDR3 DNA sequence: TGTGCCAGTAGTATGGCGGGATCCTACAATGAGCAGTTCTTC. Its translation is CASSMAGSYNEQFF.

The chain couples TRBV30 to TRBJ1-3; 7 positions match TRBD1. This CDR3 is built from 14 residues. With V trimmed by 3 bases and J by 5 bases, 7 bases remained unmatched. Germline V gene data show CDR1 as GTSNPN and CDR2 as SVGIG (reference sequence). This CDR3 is CAWRTEGARNTIYF. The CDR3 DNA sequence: TGTGCCTGGAGGACTGAGGGGGCGAGAAACACCATATATTTT.

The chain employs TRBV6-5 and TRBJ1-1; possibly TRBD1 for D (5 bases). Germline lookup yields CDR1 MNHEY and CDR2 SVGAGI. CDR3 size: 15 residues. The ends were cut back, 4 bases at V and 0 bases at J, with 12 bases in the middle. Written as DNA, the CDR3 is TGTGCCAGCAGTTCGGGGGGTTTTATGAACACTGAAGCTTTCTTT. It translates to CASSSGGFMNTEAFF.

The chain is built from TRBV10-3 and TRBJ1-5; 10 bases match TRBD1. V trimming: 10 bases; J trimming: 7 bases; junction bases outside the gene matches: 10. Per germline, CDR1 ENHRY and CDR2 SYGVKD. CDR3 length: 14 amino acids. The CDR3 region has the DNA TGTGCCACACGACCCGGGACAGGGGAACAGCCCCAGCATTTT. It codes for CATRPGTGEQPQHF.

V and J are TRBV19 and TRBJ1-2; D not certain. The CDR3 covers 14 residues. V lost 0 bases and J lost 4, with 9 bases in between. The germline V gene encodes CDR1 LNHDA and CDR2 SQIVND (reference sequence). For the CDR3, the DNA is TGTGCCAGTAGTATAGACCCGGGAGGCTATGGCTACACCTTC. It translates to CASSIDPGGYGYTF.

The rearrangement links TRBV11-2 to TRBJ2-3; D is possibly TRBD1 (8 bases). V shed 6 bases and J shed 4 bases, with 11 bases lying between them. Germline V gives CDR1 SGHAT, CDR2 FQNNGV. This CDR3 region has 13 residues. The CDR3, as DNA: TGTGCCAGCAGACAGGGGGGGGCAGATACGCAGTATTTT. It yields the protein CASRQGGADTQYF.

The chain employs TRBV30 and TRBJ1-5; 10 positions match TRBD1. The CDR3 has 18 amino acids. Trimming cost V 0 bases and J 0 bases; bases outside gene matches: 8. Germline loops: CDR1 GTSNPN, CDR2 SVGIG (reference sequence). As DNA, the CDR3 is TGTGCCTGGAGTGTACTGGGACAGGGGACCTATAGCAATCAGCCCCAGCATTTT. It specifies CAWSVLGQGTYSNQPQHF. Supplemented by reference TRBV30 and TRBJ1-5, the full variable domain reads SQTIHQWPATLVQPVGSPLSLECTVEGTSNPNLYWYRQAAGRGLQLLFYSVGIGQISSEVPQNLSASRPQDRQFILSSKKLLLSDSGFYLCAWSVLGQGTYSNQPQHFGDGTRLSIL.

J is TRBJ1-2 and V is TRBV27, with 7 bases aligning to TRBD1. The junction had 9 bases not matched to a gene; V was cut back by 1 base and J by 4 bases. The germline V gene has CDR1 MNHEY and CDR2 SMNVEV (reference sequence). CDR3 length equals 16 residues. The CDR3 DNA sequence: TGTGCCAGCAGTTTATTGGGACAGCCGGGCGGCTATGGCTACACCTTC. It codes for CASSLLGQPGGYGYTF.

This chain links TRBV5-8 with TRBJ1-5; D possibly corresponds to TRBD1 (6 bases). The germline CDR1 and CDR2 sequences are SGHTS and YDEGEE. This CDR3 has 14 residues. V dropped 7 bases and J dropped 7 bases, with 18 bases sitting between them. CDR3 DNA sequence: TGTGCCAGCGATGGTTCAGGGGCAGGGCAGCCCCAGCATTTT. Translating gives CASDGSGAGQPQHF.

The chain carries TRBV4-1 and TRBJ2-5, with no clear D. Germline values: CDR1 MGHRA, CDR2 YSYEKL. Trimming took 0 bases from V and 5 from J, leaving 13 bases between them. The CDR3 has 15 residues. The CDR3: CASSQDWQISETQYF. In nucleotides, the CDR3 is TGCGCCAGCAGCCAAGACTGGCAGATTAGCGAGACCCAGTACTTC.

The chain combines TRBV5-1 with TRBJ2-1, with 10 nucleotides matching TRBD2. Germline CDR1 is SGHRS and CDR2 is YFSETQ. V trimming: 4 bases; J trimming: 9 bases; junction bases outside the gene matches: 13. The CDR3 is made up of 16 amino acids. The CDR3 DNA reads TGCGCCAGCAGCACTAGTGGGGCTAGCGGGGGACGTGAGCAGTTCTTC. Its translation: CASSTSGASGGREQFF.

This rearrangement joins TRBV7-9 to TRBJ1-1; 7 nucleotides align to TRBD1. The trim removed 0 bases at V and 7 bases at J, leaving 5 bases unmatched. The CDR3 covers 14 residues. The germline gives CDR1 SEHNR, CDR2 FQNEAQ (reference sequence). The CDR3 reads CASSLARRDSEAFF. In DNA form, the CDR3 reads TGTGCCAGCAGCTTAGCCCGGAGGGACAGTGAAGCTTTCTTT.

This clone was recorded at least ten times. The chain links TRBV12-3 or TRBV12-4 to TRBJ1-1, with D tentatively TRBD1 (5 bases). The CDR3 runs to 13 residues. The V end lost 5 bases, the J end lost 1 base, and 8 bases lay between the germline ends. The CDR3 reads CASSPTGNTEAFF. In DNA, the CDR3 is TGTGCCAGCAGTCCTACAGGGAACACTGAAGCTTTCTTT.

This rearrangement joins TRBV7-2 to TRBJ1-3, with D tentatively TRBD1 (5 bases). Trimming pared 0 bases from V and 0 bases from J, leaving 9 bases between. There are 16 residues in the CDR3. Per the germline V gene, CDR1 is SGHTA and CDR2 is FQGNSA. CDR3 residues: CASSLARQPSGNTIYF. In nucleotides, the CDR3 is TGTGCCAGCAGCTTAGCCCGACAGCCCTCTGGAAACACCATATATTTT.

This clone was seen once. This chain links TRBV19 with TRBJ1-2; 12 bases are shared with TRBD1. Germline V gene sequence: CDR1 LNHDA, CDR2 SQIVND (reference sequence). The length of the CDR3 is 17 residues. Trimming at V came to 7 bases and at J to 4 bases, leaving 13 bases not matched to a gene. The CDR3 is CASTGTGQGAWVYGYTF. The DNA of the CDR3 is TGTGCCAGTACTGGGACGGGACAGGGGGCGTGGGTCTATGGCTACACCTTC.

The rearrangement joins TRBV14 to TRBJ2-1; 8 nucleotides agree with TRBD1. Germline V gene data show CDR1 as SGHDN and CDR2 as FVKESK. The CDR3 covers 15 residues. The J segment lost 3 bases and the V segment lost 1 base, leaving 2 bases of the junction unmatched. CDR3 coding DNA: TGTGCCAGCAGCCAAGTTGGACAGGGCTACAATGAGCAGTTCTTC. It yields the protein CASSQVGQGYNEQFF.

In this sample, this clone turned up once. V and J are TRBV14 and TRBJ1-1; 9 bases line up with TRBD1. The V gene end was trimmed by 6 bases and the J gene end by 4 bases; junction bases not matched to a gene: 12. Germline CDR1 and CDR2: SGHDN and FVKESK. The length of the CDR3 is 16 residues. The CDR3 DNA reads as TGTGCCAGCAGTCTTCATACCGGGACAGGGTCCACTGAAGCTTTCTTT. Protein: CASSLHTGTGSTEAFF.

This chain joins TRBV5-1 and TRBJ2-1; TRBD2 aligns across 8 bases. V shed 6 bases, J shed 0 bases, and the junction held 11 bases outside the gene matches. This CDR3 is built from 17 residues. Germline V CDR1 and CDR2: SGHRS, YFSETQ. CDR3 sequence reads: CASTPGSGVRSYNEQFF. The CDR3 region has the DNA TGCGCCAGCACGCCGGGTAGCGGGGTTCGCTCCTACAATGAGCAGTTCTTC.

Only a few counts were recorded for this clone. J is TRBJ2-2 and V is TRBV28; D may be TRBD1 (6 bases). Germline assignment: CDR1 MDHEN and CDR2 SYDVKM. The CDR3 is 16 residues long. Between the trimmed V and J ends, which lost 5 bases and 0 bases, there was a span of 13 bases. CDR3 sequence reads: CASSLTGTPNTGELFF. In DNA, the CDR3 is TGTGCCAGCAGTCTTACCGGGACACCGAACACCGGGGAGCTGTTTTTT.

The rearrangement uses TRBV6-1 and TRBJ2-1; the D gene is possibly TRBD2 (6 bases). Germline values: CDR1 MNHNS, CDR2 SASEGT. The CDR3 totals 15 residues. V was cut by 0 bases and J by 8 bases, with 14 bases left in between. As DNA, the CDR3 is TGTGCCAGCAGTGAAGCCGCGGGGAGTAGGCATGAGCAGTTCTTC. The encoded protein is CASSEAAGSRHEQFF.

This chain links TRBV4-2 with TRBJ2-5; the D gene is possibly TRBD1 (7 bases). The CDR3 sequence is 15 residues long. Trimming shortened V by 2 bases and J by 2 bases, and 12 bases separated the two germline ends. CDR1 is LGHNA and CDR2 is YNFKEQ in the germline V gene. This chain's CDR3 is CASSQTRGEQETQYF. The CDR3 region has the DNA TGTGCCAGCAGCCAAACCAGGGGGGAGCAAGAGACCCAGTACTTC.

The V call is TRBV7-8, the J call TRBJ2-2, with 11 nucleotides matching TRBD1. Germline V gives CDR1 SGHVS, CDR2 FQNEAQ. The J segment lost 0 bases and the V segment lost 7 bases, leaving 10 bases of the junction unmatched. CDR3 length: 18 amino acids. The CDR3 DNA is TGTGCCAGCACCCTCCGGGACAGGGGGAACTCGAACACCGGGGAGCTGTTTTTT. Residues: CASTLRDRGNSNTGELFF.